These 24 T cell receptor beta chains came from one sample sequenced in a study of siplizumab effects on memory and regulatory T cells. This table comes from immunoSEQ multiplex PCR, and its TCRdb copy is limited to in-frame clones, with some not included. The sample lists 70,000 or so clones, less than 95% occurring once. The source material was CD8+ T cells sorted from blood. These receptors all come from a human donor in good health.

The CDR3: CASSHSPLGKYNSPLHF. In DNA, the CDR3 is TGCGCCAGCAGCCATTCGCCCCTAGGGAAGTATAATTCACCCCTCCACTTT. This chain joins TRBV4-1 and TRBJ1-6; D not certain. The ends were cut back, 3 bases at V and 4 bases at J, with 16 bases in the middle. CDR3 size: 17 residues. Looked up from germline, CDR1 is MGHRA and CDR2 is YSYEKL.

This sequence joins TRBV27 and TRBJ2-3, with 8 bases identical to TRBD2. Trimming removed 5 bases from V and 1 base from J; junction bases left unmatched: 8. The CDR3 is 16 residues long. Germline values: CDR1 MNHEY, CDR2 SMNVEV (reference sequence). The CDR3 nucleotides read TGTGCCAGCAGTCCCTCCAGCGGGGGAGGCACAGATACGCAGTATTTT. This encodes CASSPSSGGGTDTQYF.

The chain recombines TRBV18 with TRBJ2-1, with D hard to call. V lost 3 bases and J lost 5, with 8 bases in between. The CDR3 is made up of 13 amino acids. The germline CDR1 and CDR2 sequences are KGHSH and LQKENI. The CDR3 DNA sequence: TGTGCCAGCTCACCGAACTATGACAATGAGCAGTTCTTC. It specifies CASSPNYDNEQFF.

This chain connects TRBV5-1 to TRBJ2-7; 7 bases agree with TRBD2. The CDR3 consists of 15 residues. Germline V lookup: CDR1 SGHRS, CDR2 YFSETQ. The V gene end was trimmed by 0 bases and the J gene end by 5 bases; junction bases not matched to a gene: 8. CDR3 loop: CASSLVWEGRNEQYF. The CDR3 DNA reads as TGCGCCAGCAGCTTGGTTTGGGAGGGGAGAAACGAGCAGTACTTC. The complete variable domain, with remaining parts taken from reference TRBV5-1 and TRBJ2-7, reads KAGVTQTPRYLIKTRGQQVTLSCSPISGHRSVSWYQQTPGQGLQFLFEYFSETQRNKGNFPGRFSGRQFSNSRSEMNVSTLELGDSALYLCASSLVWEGRNEQYFGPGTRLTVT.

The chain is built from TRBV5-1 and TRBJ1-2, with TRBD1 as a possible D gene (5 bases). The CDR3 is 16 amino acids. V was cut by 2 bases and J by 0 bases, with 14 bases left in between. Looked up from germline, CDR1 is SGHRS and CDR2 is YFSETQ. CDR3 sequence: CASSFSQTVTNYGYTF. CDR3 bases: TGCGCCAGCAGCTTTTCACAGACAGTAACTAACTATGGCTACACCTTC.

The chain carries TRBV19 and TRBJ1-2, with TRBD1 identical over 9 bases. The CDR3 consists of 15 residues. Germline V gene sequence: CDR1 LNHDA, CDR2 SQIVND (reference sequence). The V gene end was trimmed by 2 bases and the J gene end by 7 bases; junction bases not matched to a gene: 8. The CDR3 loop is CASSILTGGASGYTF. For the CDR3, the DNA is TGTGCCAGTAGTATACTTACAGGGGGCGCCTCTGGCTACACCTTC. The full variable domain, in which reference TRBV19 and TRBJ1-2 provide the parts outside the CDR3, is DGGITQSPKYLFRKEGQNVTLSCEQNLNHDAMYWYRQDPGQGLRLIYYSQIVNDFQKGDIAEGYSVSREKKESFPLTVTSAQKNPTAFYLCASSILTGGASGYTFGSGTRLTVV.

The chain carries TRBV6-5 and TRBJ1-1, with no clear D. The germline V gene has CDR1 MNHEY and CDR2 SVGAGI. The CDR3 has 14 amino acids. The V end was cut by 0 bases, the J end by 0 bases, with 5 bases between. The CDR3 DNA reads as TGTGCCAGCAGTTACTCGAGCATGAACACTGAAGCTTTCTTT. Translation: CASSYSSMNTEAFF.

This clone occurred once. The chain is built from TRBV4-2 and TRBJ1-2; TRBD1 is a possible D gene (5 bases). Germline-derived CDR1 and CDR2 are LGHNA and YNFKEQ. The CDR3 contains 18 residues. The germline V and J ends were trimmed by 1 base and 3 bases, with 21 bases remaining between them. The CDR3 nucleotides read TGTGCCAGCAGCCAAGTCTTTATTTCTGGGGGGGACGACTATGGCTACACCTTC. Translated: CASSQVFISGGDDYGYTF.

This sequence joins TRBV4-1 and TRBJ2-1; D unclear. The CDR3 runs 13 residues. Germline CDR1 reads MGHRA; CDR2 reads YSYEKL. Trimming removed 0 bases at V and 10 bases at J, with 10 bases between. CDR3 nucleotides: TGCGCCAGCAGCCAAGAAGGTAGTGGGGAGCAGTTCTTC. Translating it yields CASSQEGSGEQFF.

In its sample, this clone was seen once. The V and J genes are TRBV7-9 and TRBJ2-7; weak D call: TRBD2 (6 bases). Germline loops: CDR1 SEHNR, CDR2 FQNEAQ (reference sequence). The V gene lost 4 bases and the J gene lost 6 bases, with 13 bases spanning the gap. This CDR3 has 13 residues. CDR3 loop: CASSSSEGLEQYF. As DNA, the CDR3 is TGTGCCAGCAGCTCGTCGGAGGGGCTCGAGCAGTACTTC.

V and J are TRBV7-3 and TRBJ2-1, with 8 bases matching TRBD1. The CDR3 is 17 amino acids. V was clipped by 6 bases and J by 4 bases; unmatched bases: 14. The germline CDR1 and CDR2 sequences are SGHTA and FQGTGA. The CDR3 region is CASSLGQGASSYNEQFF. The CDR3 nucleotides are TGTGCCAGCAGTCTAGGCCAGGGGGCTTCGAGTTACAATGAGCAGTTCTTC.

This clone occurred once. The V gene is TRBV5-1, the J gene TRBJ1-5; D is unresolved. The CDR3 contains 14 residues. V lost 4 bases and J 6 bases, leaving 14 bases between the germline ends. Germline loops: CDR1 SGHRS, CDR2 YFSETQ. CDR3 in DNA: TGCGCCAGCAGCCCTAACCCGGGATCTCAGCCCCAGCATTTT. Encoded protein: CASSPNPGSQPQHF.

The CDR3 loop reads CASSHGTKETQYF. Written as DNA, the CDR3 is TGTGCCAGCAGTCATGGGACTAAAGAGACCCAGTACTTC. This chain links TRBV27 with TRBJ2-5; 7 positions agree with TRBD2. In germline, CDR1 is MNHEY, CDR2 SMNVEV (reference sequence). This CDR3 region has 13 residues. The J segment lost 3 bases and the V segment lost 5 bases, leaving 3 bases of the junction unmatched.

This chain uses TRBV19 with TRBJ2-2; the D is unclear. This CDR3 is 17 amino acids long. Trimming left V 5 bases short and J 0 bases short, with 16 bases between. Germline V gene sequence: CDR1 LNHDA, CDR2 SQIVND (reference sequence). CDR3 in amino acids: CASSSFDRVPNTGELFF. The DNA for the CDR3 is TGTGCCAGTAGTTCGTTCGATCGCGTACCGAACACCGGGGAGCTGTTTTTT.

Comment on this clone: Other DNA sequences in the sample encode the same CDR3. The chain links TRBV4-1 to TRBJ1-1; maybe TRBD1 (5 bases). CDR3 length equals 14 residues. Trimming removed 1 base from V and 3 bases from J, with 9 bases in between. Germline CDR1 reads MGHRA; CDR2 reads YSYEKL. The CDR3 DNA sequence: TGCGCCAGCAGCCAAGTGGCGGGGGACACTGAAGCTTTCTTT. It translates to CASSQVAGDTEAFF.

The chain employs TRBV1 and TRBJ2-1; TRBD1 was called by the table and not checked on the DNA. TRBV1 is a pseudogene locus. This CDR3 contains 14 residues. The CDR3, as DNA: TGCACCAGCAGCCAAGAGGAGCTAGGGGATGAGCAGTTCTTC. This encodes CTSSQEELGDEQFF.

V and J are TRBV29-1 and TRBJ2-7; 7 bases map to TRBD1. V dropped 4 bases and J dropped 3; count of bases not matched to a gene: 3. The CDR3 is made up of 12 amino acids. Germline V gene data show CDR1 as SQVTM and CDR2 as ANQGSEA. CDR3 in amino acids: CSVGGTVYEQYF. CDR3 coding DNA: TGCAGCGTTGGGGGGACAGTCTACGAGCAGTACTTC.

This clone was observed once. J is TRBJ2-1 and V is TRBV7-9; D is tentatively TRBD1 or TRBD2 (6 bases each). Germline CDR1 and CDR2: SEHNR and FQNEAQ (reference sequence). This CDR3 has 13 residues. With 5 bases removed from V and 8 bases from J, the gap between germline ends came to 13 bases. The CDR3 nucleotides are TGTGCCAGCAGCCATAAGAGGGGGGATGAGCAGTTCTTC. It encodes CASSHKRGDEQFF.

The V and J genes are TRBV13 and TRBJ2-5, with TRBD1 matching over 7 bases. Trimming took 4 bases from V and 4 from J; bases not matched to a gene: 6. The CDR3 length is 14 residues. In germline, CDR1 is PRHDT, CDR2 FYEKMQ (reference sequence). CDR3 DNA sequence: TGTGCCAGCAGCTCCACAGGGGCGGGAGAGACCCAGTACTTC. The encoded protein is CASSSTGAGETQYF. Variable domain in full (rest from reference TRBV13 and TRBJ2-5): AAGVIQSPRHLIKEKRETATLKCYPIPRHDTVYWYQQGPGQDPQFLISFYEKMQSDKGSIPDRFSAQQFSDYHSELNMSSLELGDSALYFCASSSTGAGETQYFGPGTRLLVL.

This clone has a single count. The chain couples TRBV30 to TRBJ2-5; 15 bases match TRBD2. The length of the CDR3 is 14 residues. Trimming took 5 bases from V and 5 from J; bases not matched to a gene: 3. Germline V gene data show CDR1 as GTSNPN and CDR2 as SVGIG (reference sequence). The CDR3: CAWGTSGRWETQYF. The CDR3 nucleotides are TGTGCCTGGGGGACTAGCGGGAGGTGGGAGACCCAGTACTTC. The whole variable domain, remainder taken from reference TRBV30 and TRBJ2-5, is SQTIHQWPATLVQPVGSPLSLECTVEGTSNPNLYWYRQAAGRGLQLLFYSVGIGQISSEVPQNLSASRPQDRQFILSSKKLLLSDSGFYLCAWGTSGRWETQYFGPGTRLLVL.

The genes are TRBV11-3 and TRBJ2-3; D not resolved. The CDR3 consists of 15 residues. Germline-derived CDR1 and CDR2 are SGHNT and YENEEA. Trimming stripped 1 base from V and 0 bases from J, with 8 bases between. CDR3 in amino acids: CASSLGASSTDTQYF. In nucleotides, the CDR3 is TGTGCCAGCAGCTTAGGGGCATCTAGCACAGATACGCAGTATTTT.

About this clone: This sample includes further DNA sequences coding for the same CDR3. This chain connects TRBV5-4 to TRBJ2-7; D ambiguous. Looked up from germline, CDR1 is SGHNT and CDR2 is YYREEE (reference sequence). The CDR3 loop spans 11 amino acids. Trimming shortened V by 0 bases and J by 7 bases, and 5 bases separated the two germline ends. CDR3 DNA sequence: TGTGCCAGCAGCTTGGGAGGAGAGCAGTACTTC. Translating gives CASSLGGEQYF.

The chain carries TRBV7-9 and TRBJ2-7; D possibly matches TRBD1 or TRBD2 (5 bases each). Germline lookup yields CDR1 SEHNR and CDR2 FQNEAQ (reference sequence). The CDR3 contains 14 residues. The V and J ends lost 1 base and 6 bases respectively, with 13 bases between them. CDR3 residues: CASSLVGTGAEQYF. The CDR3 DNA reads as TGTGCCAGCAGCTTAGTAGGCACCGGGGCCGAGCAGTACTTC.

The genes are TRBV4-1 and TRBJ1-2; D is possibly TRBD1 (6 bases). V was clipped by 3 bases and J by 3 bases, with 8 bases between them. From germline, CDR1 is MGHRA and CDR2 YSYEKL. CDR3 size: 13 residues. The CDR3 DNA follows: TGCGCCAGCAGCCATCAGGGGCACTATGGCTACACCTTC. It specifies CASSHQGHYGYTF.